These T cell receptor beta chains were read from a single sample in a study of T cells in localized non-small cell lung cancer. Profiled with immunoSEQ multiplex PCR; TCRdb holds only in-frame clones, not every one. This table has a few thousand clones, roughly 24% appearing once. Specimen: lung tumor tissue, collected before any cancer treatment. All receptors come from a man between 40 and 75 years old with stage I lung adenocarcinoma. Both conserved end residues are part of each CDR3. The order of the fields is D gene, CDR3 length, clone size, J gene, V gene, CDR3 DNA, CDR3 protein. The D gene is left open where the match is weak. Not all rows give a size; the values are once, few, many and, for expanded clones, a class.

D gene: TRBD1
CDR3 length: 14
clone size: .
J gene: TRBJ1-5
V gene: TRBV18
CDR3 DNA: TGTGCCAGCTCACCGAAGACAGGGAGTCAGCCCCAGCATTTT
CDR3 protein: CASSPKTGSQPQHF

D gene: .
CDR3 length: 14
clone size: medium-sized
J gene: TRBJ2-3
V gene: TRBV6-1
CDR3 DNA: TGTGCCAGCAGTGAAGGGGGGCAGGCCAATACGCAGTATTTT
CDR3 protein: CASSEGGQANTQYF

D gene: TRBD1
CDR3 length: 15
clone size: .
J gene: TRBJ2-5
V gene: TRBV10-3
CDR3 DNA: TGTGCCATCAGTGAGGGACAGGGGATCCAAGAGACCCAGTACTTC
CDR3 protein: CAISEGQGIQETQYF

D gene: .
CDR3 length: 13
clone size: .
J gene: TRBJ1-1
V gene: TRBV14
CDR3 DNA: TGTGCCAGCAGCCGCCGGGACACGACTGAAGCTTTCTTT
CDR3 protein: CASSRRDTTEAFF

D gene: TRBD1
CDR3 length: 12
clone size: few
J gene: TRBJ2-7
V gene: TRBV6-8
CDR3 DNA: TGTGCCATCATGGGACAGAGTTACGAGCAGTACTTC
CDR3 protein: CAIMGQSYEQYF

D gene: .
CDR3 length: 14
clone size: .
J gene: TRBJ1-1
V gene: TRBV6-8
CDR3 DNA: TGTGCCAGCAGTTACTCGGTTCAGGGTCTCGAAGCTTTCTTT
CDR3 protein: CASSYSVQGLEAFF

D gene: .
CDR3 length: 16
clone size: few
J gene: TRBJ2-1
V gene: TRBV9
CDR3 DNA: TGTGCCAGCAGCCGAAACCTGGGAAGCTCCTACAATGAGCAGTTCTTC
CDR3 protein: CASSRNLGSSYNEQFF

D gene: TRBD1
CDR3 length: 14
clone size: .
J gene: TRBJ1-2
V gene: TRBV19
CDR3 DNA: TGTGCCAGTAGATTGGACAGGGCTAACTATGGCTACACCTTC
CDR3 protein: CASRLDRANYGYTF

D gene: TRBD2
CDR3 length: 14
clone size: medium-sized
J gene: TRBJ2-1
V gene: TRBV6-8
CDR3 DNA: TGTGCCAGGGGACTAGCGGGAGGCTGCAATGAGCAGTTCTTC
CDR3 protein: CARGLAGGCNEQFF

D gene: .
CDR3 length: 13
clone size: few
J gene: TRBJ1-5
V gene: TRBV6-8
CDR3 DNA: TGTGCCAGCAGCTACCGGCCGAATCAGCCCCAGCATTTT
CDR3 protein: CASSYRPNQPQHF

D gene: .
CDR3 length: 12
clone size: .
J gene: TRBJ2-1
V gene: TRBV25-1
CDR3 DNA: TGTGCCAGCAGAACTACTGCGTATGAGCAGTTCTTC
CDR3 protein: CASRTTAYEQFF

D gene: .
CDR3 length: 12
clone size: .
J gene: TRBJ2-1
V gene: TRBV29-1
CDR3 DNA: TGCAGCGTTGCACAGGGATACAATGAGCAGTTCTTC
CDR3 protein: CSVAQGYNEQFF

D gene: TRBD1
CDR3 length: 13
clone size: few
J gene: TRBJ1-4
V gene: TRBV29-1
CDR3 DNA: TGCAGCGTTCGACAGGGGGAGTGGGAAAAACTGTTTTTT
CDR3 protein: CSVRQGEWEKLFF

D gene: TRBD2
CDR3 length: 15
clone size: .
J gene: TRBJ2-1
V gene: TRBV11-3
CDR3 DNA: TGTGCCAGCAGCCCAGGACTAGCGGGTTACAATGAGCAGTTCTTC
CDR3 protein: CASSPGLAGYNEQFF

D gene: .
CDR3 length: 16
clone size: .
J gene: TRBJ2-1
V gene: TRBV9
CDR3 DNA: TGTGCCAGCAGCGTAGTCTTTAGCGCGAGCTACAATGAGCAGTTCTTC
CDR3 protein: CASSVVFSASYNEQFF

D gene: .
CDR3 length: 18
clone size: many
J gene: TRBJ1-5
V gene: TRBV11-3
CDR3 DNA: TGTGCCAGCAGCAGTAAAGGGTTCGAGGGGTATAGCAATCAGCCCCAGCATTTT
CDR3 protein: CASSSKGFEGYSNQPQHF

D gene: .
CDR3 length: 12
clone size: .
J gene: TRBJ1-4
V gene: TRBV30
CDR3 DNA: TGTGCCTGGAGTGTTATAGGAGAAAAACTGTTTTTT
CDR3 protein: CAWSVIGEKLFF

D gene: .
CDR3 length: 15
clone size: .
J gene: TRBJ1-1
V gene: TRBV6-8
CDR3 DNA: TGTGCCAGCAGTTACTCGAATACGGGGAACACTGAAGCTTTCTTT
CDR3 protein: CASSYSNTGNTEAFF

D gene: .
CDR3 length: 12
clone size: .
J gene: TRBJ1-3
V gene: TRBV6-8
CDR3 DNA: TGTGCCGGCGGCAGGTCGGGAAACACCATATATTTT
CDR3 protein: CAGGRSGNTIYF

D gene: TRBD2
CDR3 length: 17
clone size: medium-sized
J gene: TRBJ2-5
V gene: TRBV12-5
CDR3 DNA: TGTGCCAGCTCGGCCGGGACTAGCGACGAATGGGGGGAGACCCAGTACTTC
CDR3 protein: CASSAGTSDEWGETQYF

D gene: .
CDR3 length: 15
clone size: .
J gene: TRBJ2-3
V gene: TRBV5-1
CDR3 DNA: TGCGCCAGCAGCACGACTCCTACAAACACAGATACGCAGTATTTT
CDR3 protein: CASSTTPTNTDTQYF

D gene: .
CDR3 length: 17
clone size: .
J gene: TRBJ1-5
V gene: TRBV18
CDR3 DNA: TGTGCCAGCTCACCGGGGGGGCCCCTATATAGCAATCAGCCCCAGCATTTT
CDR3 protein: CASSPGGPLYSNQPQHF

D gene: TRBD2
CDR3 length: 15
clone size: .
J gene: TRBJ2-1
V gene: TRBV6-8
CDR3 DNA: TGTGCCAGCAGTCCCGAGAGCGGGAGCCTCCCTGAGCAGTTCTTC
CDR3 protein: CASSPESGSLPEQFF

D gene: .
CDR3 length: 11
clone size: large
J gene: TRBJ2-5
V gene: TRBV10-1
CDR3 DNA: TGCGCCAGCAGTGAGGGAGAGACCCAGTACTTC
CDR3 protein: CASSEGETQYF

D gene: .
CDR3 length: 13
clone size: .
J gene: TRBJ2-1
V gene: TRBV9
CDR3 DNA: TGTGCCAGCAGCGTAGCCGGGAACAATGAGCAGTTCTTC
CDR3 protein: CASSVAGNNEQFF

D gene: .
CDR3 length: 16
clone size: .
J gene: TRBJ2-5
V gene: TRBV6-8
CDR3 DNA: TGTGCCAGCAGTGGGGACATTAGGGGAGGGAGCGAGACCCAGTACTTC
CDR3 protein: CASSGDIRGGSETQYF

D gene: .
CDR3 length: 16
clone size: .
J gene: TRBJ1-1
V gene: TRBV28
CDR3 DNA: TGTGCCAGCAGTTCAAAGGGTTGGGGTTTGAACACTGAAGCTTTCTTT
CDR3 protein: CASSSKGWGLNTEAFF

D gene: .
CDR3 length: 15
clone size: few
J gene: TRBJ2-2
V gene: TRBV5-1
CDR3 DNA: TGCGCCAGCAGCTTGGGAACAGACGGCACCGGGGAGCTGTTTTTT
CDR3 protein: CASSLGTDGTGELFF

D gene: .
CDR3 length: 11
clone size: medium-sized
J gene: TRBJ2-7
V gene: TRBV19
CDR3 DNA: TGTGCCAGTAGTATCGGGATAACTCCGTACTTC
CDR3 protein: CASSIGITPYF

D gene: .
CDR3 length: 17
clone size: few
J gene: TRBJ2-1
V gene: TRBV6-8
CDR3 DNA: TGTGCCAGCAGTTACCCCGGATGGGGGGCCGTACACAATGAGCAGTTCTTC
CDR3 protein: CASSYPGWGAVHNEQFF

D gene: .
CDR3 length: 17
clone size: .
J gene: TRBJ2-6
V gene: TRBV11-3
CDR3 DNA: TGTGCCAGCAGCTTGTTGCAGGGGGAGGCTGGGGCCAACGTCCTGACTTTC
CDR3 protein: CASSLLQGEAGANVLTF

D gene: .
CDR3 length: 15
clone size: few
J gene: TRBJ1-4
V gene: TRBV9
CDR3 DNA: TGTGCCAGCAGCGTATCCGGGGAGGGGAATGAAAAACTGTTTTTT
CDR3 protein: CASSVSGEGNEKLFF

D gene: TRBD2
CDR3 length: 17
clone size: few
J gene: TRBJ2-1
V gene: TRBV2
CDR3 DNA: TGTGCCAGCAACGGGTACACTAGCGGGGTTTCCTACAATGAGCAGTTCTTC
CDR3 protein: CASNGYTSGVSYNEQFF

D gene: .
CDR3 length: 15
clone size: medium-sized
J gene: TRBJ1-5
V gene: TRBV11-3
CDR3 DNA: TGTGCCAGCAGCTCGGGGGGCACGGGATCAGCGCCCCAGCATTTT
CDR3 protein: CASSSGGTGSAPQHF

D gene: TRBD2
CDR3 length: 15
clone size: few
J gene: TRBJ2-3
V gene: TRBV11-3
CDR3 DNA: TGTGCCAGCAGCTTCGAGACTAGCGTCACTCATACGCAGTATTTT
CDR3 protein: CASSFETSVTHTQYF

D gene: TRBD1
CDR3 length: 16
clone size: few
J gene: TRBJ1-2
V gene: TRBV27
CDR3 DNA: TGTGCCAGCAGTTTCCGACAGGGGCAGGGTCACTATGGCTACACCTTC
CDR3 protein: CASSFRQGQGHYGYTF

D gene: .
CDR3 length: 17
clone size: once
J gene: TRBJ2-3
V gene: TRBV15
CDR3 DNA: TGTGCCACCAGCAGAATTAGGTCCAGAAACCCCACAGATACGCAGTATTTT
CDR3 protein: CATSRIRSRNPTDTQYF

D gene: .
CDR3 length: 14
clone size: few
J gene: TRBJ1-5
V gene: TRBV18
CDR3 DNA: TGTGCCAGCTCAGGGACCTCCGGAAGGCAGCCCCAGCATTTT
CDR3 protein: CASSGTSGRQPQHF

D gene: .
CDR3 length: 14
clone size: few
J gene: TRBJ1-1
V gene: TRBV6-8
CDR3 DNA: TGTGCCAGCAGTTACGGAGGCGGAGACACTGAAGCTTTCTTT
CDR3 protein: CASSYGGGDTEAFF

D gene: TRBD1
CDR3 length: 14
clone size: .
J gene: TRBJ2-3
V gene: TRBV29-1
CDR3 DNA: TGCAGCGCAGGGGTGACAGGGGGCACAGATACGCAGTATTTT
CDR3 protein: CSAGVTGGTDTQYF

D gene: .
CDR3 length: 15
clone size: .
J gene: TRBJ2-1
V gene: TRBV15
CDR3 DNA: TGTGCCACCAGCAGAGGACAGGCTGTACTCAATGAGCAGTTCTTC
CDR3 protein: CATSRGQAVLNEQFF

D gene: TRBD1
CDR3 length: 15
clone size: large
J gene: TRBJ1-3
V gene: TRBV11-3
CDR3 DNA: TGTGCCAGCAGCGCTACAGGGGATGCTGGAAACACCATATATTTT
CDR3 protein: CASSATGDAGNTIYF

D gene: TRBD1
CDR3 length: 16
clone size: few
J gene: TRBJ2-2
V gene: TRBV6-7
CDR3 DNA: TGTGCCACCTACCCTCTGACAGGGGCGAACACCGGGGAGCTGTTTTTT
CDR3 protein: CATYPLTGANTGELFF

D gene: TRBD2
CDR3 length: 14
clone size: once
J gene: TRBJ2-3
V gene: TRBV11-3
CDR3 DNA: TGTGCCAGCAGCTGGGGGACTAGCGGGGATACGCAGTATTTT
CDR3 protein: CASSWGTSGDTQYF

D gene: TRBD1
CDR3 length: 14
clone size: .
J gene: TRBJ1-1
V gene: TRBV18
CDR3 DNA: TGTGCCAGCTCAACAGGGGGGTGGAACACTGAAGCTTTCTTT
CDR3 protein: CASSTGGWNTEAFF

D gene: TRBD1
CDR3 length: 14
clone size: few
J gene: TRBJ1-1
V gene: TRBV9
CDR3 DNA: TGTGCCACCCGGACAGGAACAATGAACACTGAAGCTTTCTTT
CDR3 protein: CATRTGTMNTEAFF

D gene: .
CDR3 length: 15
clone size: .
J gene: TRBJ1-2
V gene: TRBV19
CDR3 DNA: TGTGCCAGTACCCAACCTAGGGCGGGTAACTATGGCTACACCTTC
CDR3 protein: CASTQPRAGNYGYTF

D gene: .
CDR3 length: 12
clone size: medium-sized
J gene: TRBJ2-5
V gene: TRBV29-1
CDR3 DNA: TGCAGCGTTGGACCAGGGATCGAGACCCAGTACTTC
CDR3 protein: CSVGPGIETQYF

D gene: .
CDR3 length: 15
clone size: .
J gene: TRBJ1-1
V gene: TRBV9
CDR3 DNA: TGTGCCAGCAGCTCTCAGGGCAGAATGAACACTGAAGCTTTCTTT
CDR3 protein: CASSSQGRMNTEAFF

D gene: TRBD2
CDR3 length: 17
clone size: .
J gene: TRBJ2-3
V gene: TRBV5-1
CDR3 DNA: TGCGCCAGCAGCCCCGAGGGGACTAGCGGGATCCCAGATACGCAGTATTTT
CDR3 protein: CASSPEGTSGIPDTQYF

D gene: .
CDR3 length: 17
clone size: few
J gene: TRBJ2-1
V gene: TRBV8-2
CDR3 DNA: .
CDR3 protein: CASSSPVGSGIRDEQFF

D gene: .
CDR3 length: 13
clone size: .
J gene: TRBJ2-2
V gene: TRBV29-1
CDR3 DNA: TGCAGCGTTCGCGACGAGAACACCGGGGAGCTGTTTTTT
CDR3 protein: CSVRDENTGELFF

D gene: TRBD2
CDR3 length: 15
clone size: once
J gene: TRBJ2-5
V gene: TRBV6-8
CDR3 DNA: TGTGCCATCAGTAGAGCGGGGACGGCCCAAGAGACCCAGTACTTC
CDR3 protein: CAISRAGTAQETQYF

D gene: .
CDR3 length: 16
clone size: medium-sized
J gene: TRBJ1-4
V gene: TRBV6-8
CDR3 DNA: TGTGCCAGCAGAGACCGGGCCCTAAAGTACAAGGAAAAACTGTTTTTT
CDR3 protein: CASRDRALKYKEKLFF

D gene: .
CDR3 length: 16
clone size: medium-sized
J gene: TRBJ1-1
V gene: TRBV9
CDR3 DNA: TGTGCCAGCAGCGGGGGAATCCATTTTACGGACACTGAAGCTTTCTTT
CDR3 protein: CASSGGIHFTDTEAFF